This TCR beta chain was sequenced in a study of blood T cells in healthy people across ages. Whole-study results and caveats: The study found TCR beta diversity correlated strongly with naive T cell percentage.

V was trimmed by 1 base and J by 1 base, leaving 11 bases between them. Germline CDR1 reads MGHRA; CDR2 reads YSYEKL. The length of the CDR3 is 16 residues. Comment on this clonotype: Its antigen remains unknown.

A second PCR of 7 to 11 cycles used a sample-barcoded 5' primer and a J-beta primer mix. One entry per CDR3 protein, called by TCRdb with MiXCR from the 5' RACE reads. The sample records roughly 1,000,000 distinct CDR3 sequences, about 23% being singletons. These records were also assigned to another study, of T cells of mothers and their children. That source notes: Addition of sample barcodes and 2-4 random nucleotides occurred through the M1S primer of the second PCR.

The V and J genes are TRBV4-1 and TRBJ2-1; D might be TRBD2 (5 bases). The sequence was obtained from a girl between 2 and 10 years old in good health. Specimen: blood. The CDR3 DNA reads as TGCGCCAGCAGCCAAGTCGGAGGCGGGTCCTACAATGAGCAGTTCTTC. Its translation: CASSQVGGGSYNEQFF.